This paragraph reports one T cell receptor (beta chain). The sample is drawn from a study of control samples from healthy donors and cancer patients. TCRdb keeps only in-frame clones here, not all; method: immunoSEQ multiplex PCR. Of approximately 150,000 clones in the sample, about nine tenths were seen once. The V and J ends lost 5 bases and 4 bases, in that order; junction bases with no gene match: 10. Germline V gene lookup returns CDR1 SGHVS and CDR2 FNYEAQ. The CDR3 spans 16 residues. Sequenced sample: blood. The TCR sequence derives from a man aged 25-45 years in good health. The chain employs TRBV7-6 and TRBJ2-2, with 7 nucleotides matching TRBD2. The CDR3 sequence: CASSAGPSGGTGELFF. Written as DNA, the CDR3 is TGTGCCAGCAGCGCAGGACCTAGCGGAGGCACCGGGGAGCTGTTTTTT.